This T cell receptor beta chain was retrieved from a study of blood T cell repertoires in COVID-19. Looking at the study overall: The origin of the acute and convalescent COVID-19 samples was the United States, Italy and Spain. Sample material is recorded as cDNA or gDNA derived from T cells, B-cell-depleted T cells, or PBMCs.

Germline CDR1 and CDR2: SGHNT and YENEEA. This CDR3 is built from 15 residues. Trimming pared 5 bases from V and 2 bases from J, leaving 13 bases between. Per the authors' pipeline: How many nucleated cells were present was estimated from reference gene primer amplification. Only in-frame clones appear in the TCRdb table, and some are missing; sequencing was by immunoSEQ multiplex PCR. Clone size and the V and J calls come from that table; the DNA yielded D and trimming. Of around 200,000 clones listed, 65% to 85% are singletons. Sequencing was carried out using peripheral blood. The chain couples TRBV11-3 to TRBJ1-3; D gene ambiguous. The TCR originated in an elderly woman with acute or convalescent COVID-19. CDR3 nucleotide sequence: TGTGCCAGCAGCCTAGGTTCCGGGACTGGAAACACCATATATTTT. As protein: CASSLGSGTGNTIYF.